One and the same sample provided the 21 T cell receptor beta chains below, sequenced in a study of T cell changes during pregnancy in multiple sclerosis (dated by TCRdb to the late 2010s). The library was prepared using the immunoSEQ multiplex PCR assay. TCRdb holds this immuneACCESS table with in-frame rearrangements only. Some clones are missing; in checked studies, unresolved V genes explain under half, and the rest has no known cause. Within this sample are about 87,000 clones, with 93% of them counted one time only. Clones ranked in the top ten supply more than 1.1% of the sample. This sample comprised peripheral blood, obtained in the third trimester of pregnancy. Source of these receptors: a female donor in good health, enrolled as a control in a pregnancy study.

The rearrangement joins TRBV6-5 to TRBJ2-3; a weak D match, TRBD1 (6 bases). The CDR3 sequence is 14 residues long. CDR1 is MNHEY, CDR2 SVGAGI, per germline. The V end lost 5 bases, the J end lost 2 bases, and 11 bases lay between the germline ends. The CDR3 region is CASSTTGSTDTQYF. In DNA form, the CDR3 reads TGTGCCAGCAGTACCACAGGGTCCACAGATACGCAGTATTTT.

The rearrangement links TRBV7-9 to TRBJ2-3; the D gene is possibly TRBD2 (6 bases). Germline lookup yields CDR1 SEHNR and CDR2 FQNEAQ (reference sequence). CDR3 length: 14 amino acids. V was shortened by 5 bases and J by 6 bases, with 15 bases between the two germline ends. In DNA, the CDR3 is TGTGCCAGCAGCCTAAGACTAGGGATGGATACGCAGTATTTT. Its translation: CASSLRLGMDTQYF.

The chain recombines TRBV28 with TRBJ1-1; no clear D. Germline V CDR1 and CDR2: MDHEN, SYDVKM. The CDR3 has 13 residues. V was clipped by 5 bases and J by 4 bases, with 11 bases between them. CDR3 loop: CASSVRVITEAFF. CDR3 bases: TGTGCCAGCAGTGTCCGGGTCATCACTGAAGCTTTCTTT.

V usage is TRBV7-2 and J usage is TRBJ2-2; the D gene is possibly TRBD1 (6 bases). V shed 5 bases and J shed 5 bases, with 15 bases lying between them. Germline V gives CDR1 SGHTA, CDR2 FQGNSA. This CDR3 has 15 amino acids. The DNA for the CDR3 is TGTGCCAGCAGCGAGAGTGCAGGGGAGACCGGGGAGCTGTTTTTT. As protein: CASSESAGETGELFF.

CDR3 in DNA: TGTGCCAGCAGCCAATCGATAACAGACTATGGCTACACCTTC. Its protein is CASSQSITDYGYTF. V usage is TRBV16 and J usage is TRBJ1-2; the D is unclear. The V end lost 0 bases, the J end lost 3 bases, and 8 bases lay between the germline ends. From germline, CDR1 is KGHSY and CDR2 FQNENV. The CDR3 contains 14 residues.

The chain recombines TRBV27 with TRBJ2-2; possibly TRBD2 for D (5 bases). CDR1 and CDR2 (germline): MNHEY, SMNVEV (reference sequence). V lost 6 bases, J lost 4 bases, and 9 bases lay in between. The CDR3 is 13 amino acids. DNA for the CDR3: TGTGCCAGCAGGGGTGGAGGCACCGGGGAGCTGTTTTTT. Residues: CASRGGGTGELFF.

V usage is TRBV2 and J usage is TRBJ2-7; D might be TRBD2 (7 bases). The germline V gene encodes CDR1 SNHLY and CDR2 FYNNEI. V dropped 4 bases and J dropped 4 bases, with 14 bases sitting between them. The CDR3 is 14 amino acids. This CDR3 is CASSVDGGQYEQYF. Here the CDR3 DNA reads TGTGCCAGCAGTGTGGACGGGGGGCAGTACGAGCAGTACTTC.

The chain is built from TRBV5-4 and TRBJ2-7; maybe TRBD1 (7 bases). Germline V lookup: CDR1 SGHNT, CDR2 YYREEE (reference sequence). V dropped 4 bases and J dropped 4 bases, with 18 bases sitting between them. The CDR3 sequence is 15 residues long. The CDR3 is CASSRQGGEGYEQYF. In DNA form, the CDR3 reads TGTGCCAGCAGCCGTCAGGGGGGAGAGGGATACGAGCAGTACTTC.

The gene calls are TRBV6-5 and TRBJ1-4; unclear D gene. The V gene's germline CDR1 is MNHEY and CDR2 SVGAGI. Trimming took off 4 bases at V and 0 bases at J, with 9 bases between the two ends. This CDR3 spans 15 amino acids. CDR3 bases: TGTGCCAGCAGTTTTAGATCCTCAACTAATGAAAAACTGTTTTTT. Translation gives CASSFRSSTNEKLFF.

The CDR3 bases are TGTGCCAGCAGCCCGCAGGATACGCAGTATTTT. Translation gives CASSPQDTQYF. The chain couples TRBV7-8 to TRBJ2-3, with D unresolved. CDR1 SGHVS and CDR2 FQNEAQ come from the germline V gene. The V end lost 5 bases, the J end lost 6 bases, and 6 bases lay between the germline ends. The CDR3 runs 11 residues. Combining the CDR3 with reference TRBV7-8 and TRBJ2-3 gives the whole variable domain GAGVSQSPRYKVAKRGQDVALRCDPISGHVSLFWYQQALGQGPEFLTYFQNEAQLDKSGLPSDRFFAERPEGSVSTLKIQRTQQEDSAVYLCASSPQDTQYFGPGTRLTVL.

This CDR3 is CASSVASGSGEKLFF. The CDR3 DNA reads TGTGCCAGCAGCGTAGCTAGCGGTTCGGGAGAAAAACTGTTTTTT. The chain is built from TRBV9 and TRBJ1-4; D is undetermined. The length of the CDR3 is 15 residues. V was trimmed by 0 bases and J by 8 bases, leaving 14 bases between them. Germline assignment: CDR1 SGDLS and CDR2 YYNGEE.

The chain combines TRBV5-1 with TRBJ2-3, with a possible D match to TRBD1 (6 bases). The CDR3 contains 15 residues. The V and J ends lost 0 bases and 3 bases respectively, with 11 bases between them. Per the germline V gene, CDR1 is SGHRS and CDR2 is YFSETQ. The CDR3 nucleotides are TGCGCCAGCAGCTTGGAGGGGGTGAAGACAGATACGCAGTATTTT. Amino acids: CASSLEGVKTDTQYF.

The chain recombines TRBV5-1 with TRBJ2-7; 8 bases line up with TRBD1. The germline V gene has CDR1 SGHRS and CDR2 YFSETQ. This CDR3 is 13 amino acids long. After removal of 4 bases from V and 7 bases from J, the junction contained 7 bases not matched to a gene. Here the CDR3 reads CASSQGQGPEQYF. CDR3 sequence (DNA): TGCGCCAGCAGCCAAGGACAGGGACCAGAGCAGTACTTC.

The V and J genes are TRBV6-5 and TRBJ1-3; TRBD1 might be the D (5 bases). V lost 6 bases and J 2 bases, leaving 14 bases between the germline ends. The CDR3 covers 15 residues. The V gene's germline CDR1 is MNHEY and CDR2 SVGAGI. CDR3 amino acids: CASRASTDTGNTIYF. CDR3 bases: TGTGCCAGCAGGGCCTCGACAGATACTGGAAACACCATATATTTT.

This clone was seen more than once but under ten times. The chain employs TRBV27 and TRBJ1-2; no definite D call. V lost 2 bases, J lost 1 base, and 14 bases lay in between. Germline V gene sequence: CDR1 MNHEY, CDR2 SMNVEV (reference sequence). CDR3 length: 16 amino acids. CDR3 region: CASSLTQAAGNYGYTF. For the CDR3, the DNA is TGTGCCAGCAGTTTAACTCAGGCCGCCGGTAACTATGGCTACACCTTC.

The rearrangement uses TRBV10-3 and TRBJ1-1, with 7 bases aligning to TRBD1. Germline CDR1 reads ENHRY; CDR2 reads SYGVKD. The CDR3 spans 14 residues. The trim removed 5 bases at V and 4 bases at J, leaving 7 bases unmatched. The CDR3 is CAISNRGEGTEAFF. In nucleotides, the CDR3 is TGTGCCATCAGTAACAGGGGAGAGGGCACTGAAGCTTTCTTT.

The gene calls are TRBV9 and TRBJ2-1; the D is unclear. The length of the CDR3 is 14 residues. Germline CDR1 reads SGDLS; CDR2 reads YYNGEE. V gave up 4 bases and J gave up 0 bases, with 8 bases separating them. In DNA, the CDR3 is TGTGCCAGCAGCACTTCAGGCTCCTACAATGAGCAGTTCTTC. Translated, it gives CASSTSGSYNEQFF.

This clone has just one count. The chain combines TRBV11-2 with TRBJ2-3; D uncertain. This CDR3 comprises 12 residues. The V and J ends lost 4 bases and 10 bases respectively, with 12 bases between them. Germline lookup yields CDR1 SGHAT and CDR2 FQNNGV. CDR3 bases: TGTGCCAGCAGCTCCCCCATGGGCGCGCAGTATTTT. Amino acid sequence: CASSSPMGAQYF.

V and J are TRBV28 and TRBJ2-4; 7 nucleotides align to TRBD1. The CDR3 loop spans 16 amino acids. CDR1 and CDR2 (germline): MDHEN, SYDVKM. V shed 6 bases and J 0 bases; nucleotides not matched to a gene: 8. The CDR3 DNA reads as TGTGCCAGCAGGACCGGGACAGCTCTAGCCAAAAACATTCAGTACTTC. Its protein product is CASRTGTALAKNIQYF.

The chain combines TRBV5-6 with TRBJ1-1; 9 bases match TRBD1. This CDR3 has 15 amino acids. Per germline, CDR1 SGHDT and CDR2 YYEEEE. V gave up 1 base and J gave up 1 base; unmatched junction bases: 2. The CDR3 region has the DNA TGTGCCAGCAGCTTGACGGGACAGGGGAACACTGAAGCTTTCTTT. Its protein is CASSLTGQGNTEAFF.

This chain joins TRBV28 and TRBJ2-2; 10 nucleotides agree with TRBD1. The V and J ends lost 5 bases and 0 bases, in that order; junction bases with no gene match: 0. Germline CDR1 reads MDHEN; CDR2 reads SYDVKM. CDR3 length: 15 residues. The CDR3 sequence: CASSGQGANTGELFF. CDR3 in DNA: TGTGCCAGCAGTGGACAGGGGGCGAACACCGGGGAGCTGTTTTTT.